The sequence of this T cell receptor (beta chain) was determined in a study of human T cells and chemical hapten exposure. Germline V gives CDR1 SGHRS, CDR2 YFSETQ. This CDR3 has 15 residues. The V end was cut by 0 bases, the J end by 7 bases, with 17 bases between. Study-wide results and limits: Expanded TCRs clustered into significantly more large CDR3 similarity groups than controls, the analysis revealed.

This clonotype was counted ten times or more. What it binds is unknown. As to time point: patch test 2, 6 weeks after DPC sensitization. Treatment in this sample: therapeutic diphenylcyclopropenone sensitization with weekly scalp DPC. Unfractionated whole blood was the source of the extracted total RNA. In the library, unique molecular identifiers were attached to individual cDNA molecules. TCRdb reprocessed the RACE reads via MiXCR and lists one record per CDR3 protein. The sample lists roughly 380,000 distinct CDR3 sequences, about 6% occurring once. This TCR was recovered from a woman under 30 with alopecia areata. Some clones in this sample may be carry-over from other donors' samples. The chain combines TRBV5-1 with TRBJ2-7, with D possibly being TRBD2 (6 bases). Material: whole blood, obtained in connection with sensitization to the hapten diphenylcyclopropenone (DPC). CDR3 in amino acids: CASSLVLQGAGEQYF. CDR3 nucleotide sequence: TGCGCCAGCAGCTTGGTCCTCCAGGGCGCGGGGGAGCAGTACTTC.